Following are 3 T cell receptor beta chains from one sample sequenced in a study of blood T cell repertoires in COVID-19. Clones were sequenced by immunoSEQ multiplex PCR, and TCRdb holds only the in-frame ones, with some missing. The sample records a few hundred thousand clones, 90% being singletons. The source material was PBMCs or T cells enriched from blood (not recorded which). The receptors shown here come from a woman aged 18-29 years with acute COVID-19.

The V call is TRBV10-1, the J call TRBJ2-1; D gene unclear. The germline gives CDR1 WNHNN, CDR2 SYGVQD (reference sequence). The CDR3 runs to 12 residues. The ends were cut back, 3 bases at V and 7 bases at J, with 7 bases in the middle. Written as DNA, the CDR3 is TGCGCCAGCAGTGAAAGAGTTAATGAGCAGTTCTTC. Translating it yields CASSERVNEQFF.

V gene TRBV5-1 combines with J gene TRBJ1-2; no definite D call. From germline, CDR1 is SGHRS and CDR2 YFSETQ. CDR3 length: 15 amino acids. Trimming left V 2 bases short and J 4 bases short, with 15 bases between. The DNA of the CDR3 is TGCGCCAGCAGCTTTACGCCCCCGGGAGGCTATGGCTACACCTTC. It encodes CASSFTPPGGYGYTF.

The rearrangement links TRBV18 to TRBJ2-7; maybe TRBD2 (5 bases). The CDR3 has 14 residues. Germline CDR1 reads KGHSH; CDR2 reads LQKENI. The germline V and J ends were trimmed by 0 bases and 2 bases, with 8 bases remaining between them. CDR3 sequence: CASSPPATTYEQYF. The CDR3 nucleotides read TGTGCCAGCTCACCACCGGCGACTACCTACGAGCAGTACTTC.